This T cell receptor (beta chain) was recorded in a study of T cell responses to AZD1222 COVID-19 vaccine (dated by TCRdb to the early 2020s). Study-level background: AZD1222 recipients with second doses at about 4 weeks or about 12 weeks were pooled, because spike-specific TCR depth and breadth did not differ between schedules. TCR sequencing covered roughly 230 trial participants: 200 to 220 given two doses of AZD1222 and approximately 26 given two doses of MenACWY control vaccine. Trial participants were enrolled into age subgroups of 18-55, 56-69 and 70-plus years, which contained around 140, 26 and 57 TCR-sequenced participants, respectively.

According to the study, the label for this sample's time point signals: baseline before first vaccination. Samples from vaccinated people were obtained from the UK trials COV001 and COV002, which included a single-blind randomized controlled phase 2/3 trial of AZD1222 (ChAdOx1 nCoV-19) in healthy adults. For TCRbeta chain sequencing, PBMC samples from trial participants were taken at day 0 and at day 28 after the second dose. Worth noting for this clone: Its antigen target is currently unknown. No quality values exist for individual bases; no much larger clone is one base distant.

The CDR3 regions of human TCRbeta chains were subjected to immunosequencing. Regarding the original processing steps: TCRs in the repertoires were matched against a reference library of SARS-CoV-2-specific TCRs that had been generated with the MIRA antigen-specificity platform. Breadth meant the fraction of unique TCRs that were SARS-CoV-2-associated, whereas depth meant the fraction of total T cells that were SARS-CoV-2-associated. Using the MIRA data, every spike-specific TCR was mapped to the spike region that the TCR reacted to and assigned to either a CD4 or a CD8 class. Log10-transformed breadth and depth values were compared by one-way ANOVA with Sidak's multiple comparisons tests. Here the immuneACCESS table is served through TCRdb, limited to in-frame sequences with V and J called. Missing clones are a known gap in these copies; in checked studies unresolved V genes cover under half, and the rest lacks a known reason. V and J calls and clone size come straight from that table; D and trimming were deduced from the DNA. Present in this sample are more than 95,000 clones, 87% of which were seen just once. The ten largest clonotypes hold about 9.4% of the sample.

The paper's findings and limits, for the study overall: Epitopes outside the regions mutated in the B.1.351 and B.1.1.7 variants were reportedly recognized by nearly half of the unique spike-specific TCRs. Most participants were white British and females outnumbered males, and the authors suggested that clonal diversity may have been underestimated. In the small 56-69-year group, the increase in depth fell short of significance, most likely because of low power. Spike-specific TCR breadth and depth rose significantly after two AZD1222 doses compared with day 0 and with MenACWY recipients. No day 14 peak-response samples were available, so repertoires were characterized only after the peak T cell response. Only five or six AZD1222 recipients were SARS-CoV-2 seropositive at baseline, limiting conclusions about previously exposed vaccinees. The vaccine-associated CD4 TCRs covered the entire spike protein, and the dominant responses fell in regions 160-218 and 743-854.

From the cysteine up to the phenylalanine, the CDR3 has a length of 14 residues. The sequence is cut down to CDR3 DNA, 42 bases in frame from base 1. The TCR sequence derives from an adult in good health. This specimen consisted of peripheral blood, obtained on day 0 of AZD1222 vaccination. The V and J genes are TRBV21-1 and TRBJ1-5. TRBV21-1 is a pseudogene segment. The DNA sequence is TGTGCCAGCAGCAAGGGAGGGGTTCCTCAGCCCCAGCATTTT. This is translated as CASSKGGVPQPQHF.